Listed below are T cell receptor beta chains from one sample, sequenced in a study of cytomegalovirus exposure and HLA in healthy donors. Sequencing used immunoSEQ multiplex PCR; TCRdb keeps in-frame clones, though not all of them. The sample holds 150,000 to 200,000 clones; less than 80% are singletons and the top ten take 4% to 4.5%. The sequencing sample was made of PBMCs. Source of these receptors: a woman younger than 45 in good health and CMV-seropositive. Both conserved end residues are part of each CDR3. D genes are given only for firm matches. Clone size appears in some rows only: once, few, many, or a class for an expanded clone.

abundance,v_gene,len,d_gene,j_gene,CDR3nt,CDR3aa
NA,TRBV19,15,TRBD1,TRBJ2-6,TGTGCCAGTAGTGGGACAGGGGCTGTTGGCAACGTCCTGACTTTC,CASSGTGAVGNVLTF
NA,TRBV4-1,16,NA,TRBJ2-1,TGCGCCAGCAGCCAAGATGGGTCGGGAGTAGTGGATGAGCAGTTCTTC,CASSQDGSGVVDEQFF
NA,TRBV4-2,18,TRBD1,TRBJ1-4,TGTGCCAGCAGCCAATCCTGGAGGCAGGGGGTAACTAATGAAAAACTGTTTTTT,CASSQSWRQGVTNEKLFF
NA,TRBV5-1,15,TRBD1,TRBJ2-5,TGCGCCAGCAGCATTGACAGGGGGTCATCGGAGACCCAGTACTTC,CASSIDRGSSETQYF
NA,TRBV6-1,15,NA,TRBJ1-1,TGTGCCAGCAGTCCGGGGGGGGGACGGAACACTGAAGCTTTCTTT,CASSPGGGRNTEAFF
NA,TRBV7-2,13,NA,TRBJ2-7,TGTGCCAGCAGCTTTAGCCCCACCTACGAGCAGTACTTC,CASSFSPTYEQYF
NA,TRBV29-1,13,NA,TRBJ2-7,TGCAGCGTTGATTCAGGACGGGACTACGAGCAGTACTTC,CSVDSGRDYEQYF
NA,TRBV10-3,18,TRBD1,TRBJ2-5,TGTGCCATCAGAGACCAGCTCAGGGGGTCCATGGCCGAAGAGACCCAGTACTTC,CAIRDQLRGSMAEETQYF
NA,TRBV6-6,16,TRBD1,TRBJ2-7,TGTGCCAGCAAGGATGGGAGACAGGGAGCACTCTACGAGCAGTACTTC,CASKDGRQGALYEQYF
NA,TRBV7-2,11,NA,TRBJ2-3,TGTGCCAGCAGCCCGCGGGATACGCAGTATTTT,CASSPRDTQYF
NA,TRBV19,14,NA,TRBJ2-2,TGTGCCAGTAGTATCGGGTGGAGGACCGGGGAGCTGTTTTTT,CASSIGWRTGELFF
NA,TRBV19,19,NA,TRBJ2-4,TGTGCCAGTAGTGCTGCCGGGCTAGGGACATCACTAGCCAAAAACATTCAGTACTTC,CASSAAGLGTSLAKNIQYF
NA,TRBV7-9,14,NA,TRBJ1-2,TGTGCCAGCAGCTCGGAGATGGAACGTTATGGCTACACCTTC,CASSSEMERYGYTF
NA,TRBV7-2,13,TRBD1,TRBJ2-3,TGTGCCAGCAGCTGGGACAGGGTGGATACGCAGTATTTT,CASSWDRVDTQYF
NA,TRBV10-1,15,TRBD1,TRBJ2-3,TGCGCCAGCAGCCCGACCGGGACAGGCGCAGATACGCAGTATTTT,CASSPTGTGADTQYF
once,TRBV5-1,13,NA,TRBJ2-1,TGCGCCAGCAGGAACGAACCAGGGAATGAGCAGTTCTTC,CASRNEPGNEQFF
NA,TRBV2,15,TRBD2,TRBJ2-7,TGTGCCAGCAGTTCGGAACCGGGACTAGCCCACGAGCAGTACTTC,CASSSEPGLAHEQYF
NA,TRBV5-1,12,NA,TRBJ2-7,TGCGCCAGCAGCTCGACTATGTACGAGCAGTACTTC,CASSSTMYEQYF
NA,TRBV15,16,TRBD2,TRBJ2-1,TGTGCCACCAGCAGAGATCGCGGGAGCTCCTACAATGAGCAGTTCTTC,CATSRDRGSSYNEQFF
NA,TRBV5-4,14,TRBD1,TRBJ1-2,TGTGCCAGCAACCGGACTGACAGGGACTATGGCTACACCTTC,CASNRTDRDYGYTF
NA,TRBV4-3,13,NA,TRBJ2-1,TGCGCCAGCTCCTTGTCCTCCTACAATGAGCAGTTCTTC,CASSLSSYNEQFF
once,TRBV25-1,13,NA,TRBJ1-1,TGTGCCAGCAGTGAAGGGACTATAAGAGAAGCTTTCTTT,CASSEGTIREAFF
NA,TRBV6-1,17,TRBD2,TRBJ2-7,TGTGCCAGCAGTGAAGCGTTGCCGGGAGGAACGTCCTACGAGCAGTACTTC,CASSEALPGGTSYEQYF
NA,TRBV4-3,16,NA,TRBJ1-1,TGCGCCAGCAGCCAAGTCTTCAGGGACTGGGGTGCTGAAGCTTTCTTT,CASSQVFRDWGAEAFF
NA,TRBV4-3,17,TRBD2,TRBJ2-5,TGCGCCAGCAGCCAGGGAACCGGTGCGGGAGAGTGGGAGACCCAGTACTTC,CASSQGTGAGEWETQYF
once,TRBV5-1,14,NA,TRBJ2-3,TGCGCCACCAGATCGGGCGGGAACACAGATACGCAGTATTTT,CATRSGGNTDTQYF
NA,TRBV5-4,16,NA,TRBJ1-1,TGTGCCAGCAGCTTGGTAGGCGGGGCCATGAACACTGAAGCTTTCTTT,CASSLVGGAMNTEAFF
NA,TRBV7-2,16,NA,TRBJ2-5,TGTGCCAGCAGCTTAGTTTCGGGGGGCTGGCAAGAGACCCAGTACTTC,CASSLVSGGWQETQYF
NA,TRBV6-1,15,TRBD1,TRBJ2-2,TGTGCCAGCAGTTTACGGACAGGGGGCCCCGGGGAGCTGTTTTTT,CASSLRTGGPGELFF
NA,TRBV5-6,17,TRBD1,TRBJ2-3,TGTGCCAGCAGCTTGGCCGGGACAGGGGTCCCCACAGATACGCAGTATTTT,CASSLAGTGVPTDTQYF
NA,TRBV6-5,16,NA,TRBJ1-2,TGTGCCAGCAGTTACGCGACAGGAGAGTCTAACTATGGCTACACCTTC,CASSYATGESNYGYTF
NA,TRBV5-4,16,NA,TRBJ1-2,TGTGCCAGCAGCTTTCCCACCCCAACGTCAGGGAATGGCTACACCTTC,CASSFPTPTSGNGYTF
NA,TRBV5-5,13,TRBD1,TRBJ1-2,TGTGCCAGCAGCATACAGGGGTCCGGTGGCTACACCTTC,CASSIQGSGGYTF
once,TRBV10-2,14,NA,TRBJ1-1,TGCGCCACCGCGCCCCCCGCAGGGAACACTGAAGCTTTCTTT,CATAPPAGNTEAFF
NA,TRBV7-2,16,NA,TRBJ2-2,TGTGCCAGCAGCTTAGTTGCGGGACTGAACACCGGGGAGCTGTTTTTT,CASSLVAGLNTGELFF
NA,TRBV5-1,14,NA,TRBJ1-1,TGCGCCAGCAGCTTGGCTAGGACGGGGACTGAAGCTTTCTTT,CASSLARTGTEAFF
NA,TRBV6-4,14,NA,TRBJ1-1,TGTGCCAGCAGGCTAGACGAGGGTAACACTGAAGCTTTCTTT,CASRLDEGNTEAFF
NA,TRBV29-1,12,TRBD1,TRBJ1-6,TGCAGCGTCCTTGGACAGGGCGGCACCCTCCACTTT,CSVLGQGGTLHF
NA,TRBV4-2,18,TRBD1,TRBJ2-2,TGTGCCAGCAGCCCCGTCGGACAGGGGGCGTCGGGCACCGGGGAGCTGTTTTTT,CASSPVGQGASGTGELFF
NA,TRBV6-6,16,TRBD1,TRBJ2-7,TGTGCCAGCAGGACGACAGGGGGTTCCGGATTGGGTGAGCAGTACTTC,CASRTTGGSGLGEQYF
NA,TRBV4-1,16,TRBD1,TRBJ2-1,TGCGCCAGCAGCACCCGGACAGGAGGAGCGTACAATGAGCAGTTCTTC,CASSTRTGGAYNEQFF
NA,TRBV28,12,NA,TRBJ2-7,TGTGCCAGCAGACTCACCGTAAACGAGCAGTACTTC,CASRLTVNEQYF
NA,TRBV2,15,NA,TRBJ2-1,TGTGCCAGCAGTGAAAGCCCTAGCTCCTACAATGAGCAGTTCTTC,CASSESPSSYNEQFF
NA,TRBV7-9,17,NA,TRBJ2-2,TGTGCCAGCAGCTTAGTTGGTGACAGGTGGGACACCGGGGAGCTGTTTTTT,CASSLVGDRWDTGELFF
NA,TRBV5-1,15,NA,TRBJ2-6,TGCGCCAGCAGCTCCGGGTTCTCTGGGGCCAACGTCCTGACTTTC,CASSSGFSGANVLTF
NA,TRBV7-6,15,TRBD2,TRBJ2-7,TGTGCCAGCAGCTTAGGACTAGCGGGGGGAACCGAGCAGTACTTC,CASSLGLAGGTEQYF
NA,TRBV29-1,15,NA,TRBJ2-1,TGCAGCGTCACACTAGGAAGATCGGAGGCTGATGAGCAGTTCTTC,CSVTLGRSEADEQFF
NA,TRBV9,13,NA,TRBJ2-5,TGTGCCAGCAGCGTAGGTCTCCGGGAGACCCAGTACTTC,CASSVGLRETQYF
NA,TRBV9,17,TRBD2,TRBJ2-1,TGTGCCAGCAGCGTAGCTCTAGCGGGGGGCGATTACAATGAGCAGTTCTTC,CASSVALAGGDYNEQFF
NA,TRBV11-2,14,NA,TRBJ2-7,TGTGCCAGCAGCTTCCCGGGACTCATCTACGAGCAGTACTTC,CASSFPGLIYEQYF
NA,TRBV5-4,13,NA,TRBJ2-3,TGTGCCAGCAGCTCCAGGGGCGCAGATACGCAGTATTTT,CASSSRGADTQYF
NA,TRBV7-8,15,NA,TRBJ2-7,TGTGCCAGCAGCCAACGGACCGACAGCTCCTACGAGCAGTACTTC,CASSQRTDSSYEQYF